This TCR beta chain was captured in a study of control samples from healthy donors and cancer patients. This table comes from immunoSEQ multiplex PCR, and its TCRdb copy is limited to in-frame clones, with some not included. The sample contains around 58,000 clones, nearly 90% of which appear only once. The clonotype was recovered from a man in his forties or fifties in good health. Sequencing input: blood.

The CDR3 sequence: CASSLSRGLYNEQFF. The CDR3 region has the DNA TGTGCCAGCAGTCTCAGCAGGGGGCTCTACAATGAGCAGTTCTTC. The chain couples TRBV6-6 to TRBJ2-1; 8 bases are shared with TRBD1. The CDR3 has 15 amino acids. Losses at the gene ends were 5 bases for V and 3 bases for J; bases not matched to a gene: 6. The V gene's germline CDR1 is MNHNY and CDR2 SVGAGI (reference sequence).